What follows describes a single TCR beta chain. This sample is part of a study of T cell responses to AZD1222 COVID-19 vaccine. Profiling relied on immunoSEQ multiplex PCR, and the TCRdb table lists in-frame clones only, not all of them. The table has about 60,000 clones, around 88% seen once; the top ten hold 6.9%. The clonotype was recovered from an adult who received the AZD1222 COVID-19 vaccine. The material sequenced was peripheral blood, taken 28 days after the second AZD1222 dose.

The CDR3 sequence is CATSRDRWRELFF. CDR3 DNA: TGTGCCACCAGCAGAGATCGGTGGCGGGAGCTGTTTTTT. The chain links TRBV15 to TRBJ2-2, with D uncertain. This CDR3 spans 13 amino acids. CDR1 is LNHNV, CDR2 YYDKDF, per germline (reference sequence). V was pared by 0 bases and J by 9 bases, with 8 bases between.